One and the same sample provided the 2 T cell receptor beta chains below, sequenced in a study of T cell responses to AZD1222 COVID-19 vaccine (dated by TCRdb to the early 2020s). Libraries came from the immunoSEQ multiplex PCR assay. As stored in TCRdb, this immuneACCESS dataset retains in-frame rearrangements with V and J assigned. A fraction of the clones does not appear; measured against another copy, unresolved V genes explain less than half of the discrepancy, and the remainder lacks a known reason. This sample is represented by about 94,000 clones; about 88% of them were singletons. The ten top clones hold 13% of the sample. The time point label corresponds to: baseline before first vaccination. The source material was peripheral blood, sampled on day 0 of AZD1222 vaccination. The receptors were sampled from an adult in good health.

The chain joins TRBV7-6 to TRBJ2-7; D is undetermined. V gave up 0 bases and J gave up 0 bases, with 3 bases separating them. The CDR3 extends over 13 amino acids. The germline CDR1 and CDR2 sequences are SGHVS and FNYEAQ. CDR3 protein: CASSLASSYEQYF. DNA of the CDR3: TGTGCCAGCAGCTTAGCTAGCTCCTACGAGCAGTACTTC.

CDR3: CASSQVEGTGRYGYTF. As DNA, the CDR3 is TGCGCCAGCAGCCAAGTAGAGGGCACGGGGCGATATGGCTACACCTTC. The chain links TRBV4-3 to TRBJ1-2; D is possibly TRBD1 (5 bases). The CDR3 loop spans 16 amino acids. V was clipped by 1 base and J by 5 bases, with 17 bases between them. Germline CDR1 is LGHNA and CDR2 is YSLEER.